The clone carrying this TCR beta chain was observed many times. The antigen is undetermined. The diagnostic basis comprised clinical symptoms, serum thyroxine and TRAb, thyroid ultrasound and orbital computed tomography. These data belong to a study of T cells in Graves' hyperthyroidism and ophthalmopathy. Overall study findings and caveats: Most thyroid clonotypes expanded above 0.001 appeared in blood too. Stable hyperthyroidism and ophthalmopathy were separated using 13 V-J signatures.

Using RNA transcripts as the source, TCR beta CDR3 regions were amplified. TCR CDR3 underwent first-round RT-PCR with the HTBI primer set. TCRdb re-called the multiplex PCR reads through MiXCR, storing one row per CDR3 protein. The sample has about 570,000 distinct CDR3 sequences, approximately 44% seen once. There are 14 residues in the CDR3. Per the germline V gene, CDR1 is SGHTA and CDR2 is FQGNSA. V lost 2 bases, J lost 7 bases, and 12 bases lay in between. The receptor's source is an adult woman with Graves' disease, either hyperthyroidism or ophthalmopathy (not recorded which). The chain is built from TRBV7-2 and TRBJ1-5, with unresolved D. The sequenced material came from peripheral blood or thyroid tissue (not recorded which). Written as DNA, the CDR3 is TGTGCCAGCAGCTTATTAAGGGAAGAACAGCCCCAGCATTTT. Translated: CASSLLREEQPQHF.